These T cell receptor beta chains were read from a single sample in a study of technical replicates of blood from several donors. TCRdb's table, derived via immunoSEQ multiplex PCR, lists solely in-frame clones and lacks some. The sample includes tens of thousands of clones, just over 95% of them seen just once. Input material: T cells isolated from PBMCs. The receptors here all came from a human donor in good health. CDR3s include the opening cysteine and the closing phenylalanine or tryptophan. The order of the fields is CDR3 length, J gene, V gene, CDR3 protein.

len: 14; j_gene: TRBJ1-2; v_gene: TRBV5-1; CDR3aa: CASSLEGAGYGYTF
len: 15; j_gene: TRBJ2-1; v_gene: TRBV7-9; CDR3aa: CASKAGQGYYNEQFF
len: 12; j_gene: TRBJ1-1; v_gene: TRBV4-1; CDR3aa: CASRTGHTEAFF
len: 16; j_gene: TRBJ2-3; v_gene: TRBV30; CDR3aa: CAWTPLAGGLTDTQYF
len: 15; j_gene: TRBJ2-3; v_gene: TRBV5-4; CDR3aa: CASSPRDRVTDTQYF
len: 12; j_gene: TRBJ2-7; v_gene: TRBV28; CDR3aa: CASSTTQREQYF
len: 15; j_gene: TRBJ1-1; v_gene: TRBV7-9; CDR3aa: CASSLGGQWNTEAFF
len: 21; j_gene: TRBJ1-6; v_gene: TRBV14; CDR3aa: CASSQAPWGQGFSSYNSPLHF
len: 13; j_gene: TRBJ1-2; v_gene: TRBV29-1; CDR3aa: CSAVAGDLYGYTF
len: 15; j_gene: TRBJ1-6; v_gene: TRBV4-1; CDR3aa: CASSPGDRENSPLHF
len: 13; j_gene: TRBJ2-7; v_gene: TRBV5-1; CDR3aa: CASSSTGSYEQYF
len: 16; j_gene: TRBJ2-7; v_gene: TRBV28; CDR3aa: CASSSPTGYSSYEQYF
len: 16; j_gene: TRBJ2-7; v_gene: TRBV5-5; CDR3aa: CASSSRPSGSSYEQYF
len: 15; j_gene: TRBJ1-2; v_gene: TRBV6-6; CDR3aa: CASSGPGLDNYGYTF
len: 16; j_gene: TRBJ2-1; v_gene: TRBV27; CDR3aa: CASSQIQRSTTSEQFF
len: 14; j_gene: TRBJ1-2; v_gene: TRBV18; CDR3aa: CASSLNGEPWGYTF
len: 23; j_gene: TRBJ1-1; v_gene: TRBV28; CDR3aa: CASSNTFEIGTGGGLTMNTEAFF
len: 16; j_gene: TRBJ1-2; v_gene: TRBV30; CDR3aa: CAWTILNRLENYGYTF
len: 16; j_gene: TRBJ2-5; v_gene: TRBV2; CDR3aa: CASSEPLLEAGETQYF
len: 13; j_gene: TRBJ2-3; v_gene: TRBV7-9; CDR3aa: CASTERATDTQYF
len: 15; j_gene: TRBJ2-1; v_gene: TRBV12-5; CDR3aa: CASGLELLAQYEQFF
len: 15; j_gene: TRBJ1-4; v_gene: TRBV27; CDR3aa: CASSLGGQNNEKLFF
len: 16; j_gene: TRBJ1-1; v_gene: TRBV5-4; CDR3aa: CASSLAGERWNTEAFF
len: 16; j_gene: TRBJ2-1; v_gene: TRBV4-2; CDR3aa: CASSQELGAKYNEQFF
len: 14; j_gene: TRBJ1-1; v_gene: TRBV7-6; CDR3aa: CASSSTRQGVEAFF
len: 18; j_gene: TRBJ2-6; v_gene: TRBV11-2; CDR3aa: CASSSIRTDYSGANVLTF
len: 15; j_gene: TRBJ1-1; v_gene: TRBV11-3; CDR3aa: CASRLTGGADTEAFF
len: 15; j_gene: TRBJ2-3; v_gene: TRBV9; CDR3aa: CASSSSGRWADTQYF
len: 14; j_gene: TRBJ1-4; v_gene: TRBV7-9; CDR3aa: CASSFGQGWEKLFF
len: 15; j_gene: TRBJ1-1; v_gene: TRBV18; CDR3aa: CASSPTQQGNTEAFF
len: 15; j_gene: TRBJ1-1; v_gene: TRBV7-8; CDR3aa: CASTPTLGRASEAFF
len: 13; j_gene: TRBJ2-5; v_gene: TRBV5-1; CDR3aa: CASRGTGRETQYF
len: 12; j_gene: TRBJ2-1; v_gene: TRBV19; CDR3aa: CASSIHLNEQFF
len: 18; j_gene: TRBJ2-5; v_gene: TRBV11-2; CDR3aa: CASSLGWTRRAGGETQYF
len: 14; j_gene: TRBJ1-1; v_gene: TRBV7-9; CDR3aa: CASSWIGANTEAFF
len: 17; j_gene: TRBJ2-6; v_gene: TRBV6-4; CDR3aa: CASSDATGRSGANVLTF
len: 13; j_gene: TRBJ1-2; v_gene: TRBV7-9; CDR3aa: CASSLSTGGGYTF
len: 16; j_gene: TRBJ2-5; v_gene: TRBV6-1; CDR3aa: CASSGVLAGGEETQYF
len: 19; j_gene: TRBJ2-7; v_gene: TRBV6-8; CDR3aa: CASSYSHARGQDCCYEQYF
len: 15; j_gene: TRBJ2-7; v_gene: TRBV12-5; CDR3aa: CASGLRLTPQFSKYF
len: 16; j_gene: TRBJ1-4; v_gene: TRBV27; CDR3aa: CASSPPTGGGGEKLFF
len: 13; j_gene: TRBJ2-7; v_gene: TRBV10-2; CDR3aa: CASSVQDTYEQYF
len: 16; j_gene: TRBJ2-5; v_gene: TRBV5-1; CDR3aa: CASSPGTSGSLETQYF
len: 13; j_gene: TRBJ2-7; v_gene: TRBV28; CDR3aa: CASSGLAEGEQYF
len: 16; j_gene: TRBJ2-1; v_gene: TRBV11-3; CDR3aa: CASSSRTSGGVDEQFF
len: 13; j_gene: TRBJ1-1; v_gene: TRBV6-5; CDR3aa: CASSAGQNTEAFF
len: 15; j_gene: TRBJ2-2; v_gene: TRBV2; CDR3aa: CASRDISANTGELFF
len: 13; j_gene: TRBJ1-1; v_gene: TRBV7-2; CDR3aa: CASSLGGGYEAFF
len: 15; j_gene: TRBJ2-7; v_gene: TRBV11-3; CDR3aa: CASSPTAREGDEQYF
len: 13; j_gene: TRBJ2-5; v_gene: TRBV6-5; CDR3aa: CASSYLPRGPQYF
len: 15; j_gene: TRBJ1-2; v_gene: TRBV2; CDR3aa: CASSEVTPGGHGYTF
len: 16; j_gene: TRBJ1-2; v_gene: TRBV7-9; CDR3aa: CASSLSGTGALYGYTF
len: 16; j_gene: TRBJ1-3; v_gene: TRBV11-2; CDR3aa: CASSLAVAGERNTIYF
len: 14; j_gene: TRBJ2-1; v_gene: TRBV29-1; CDR3aa: CSVRPSDRYNEQFF
len: 16; j_gene: TRBJ2-2; v_gene: TRBV28; CDR3aa: CASSFLGGVNTGELFF